A selection of T cell receptor beta chains follows, all from one sample in a study of T cell clusters in autoimmune cytopenias. TCRdb reprocessed the multiplex PCR reads and reports one entry per CDR3 protein, with no DNA. The ten most abundant clones cover approximately 4.7% of a sample with around 7,800 distinct CDR3 sequences. The sequenced sample was peripheral blood. These receptor sequences come from a human donor with an autoimmune cytopenia or autoimmune hepatitis (not recorded which). The CDR3 runs from the conserved cysteine through the conserved F or W. A row's size may be missing; if present it is once, few, many or a size class.

TRBJ2-7	TRBV14	NA	CASSQRETSGRLQYF
TRBJ2-1	TRBV6-1	medium-sized	CASSGQGIDEQFF
TRBJ2-3	TRBV19	NA	CASSIDLGTHSVGADTQYF
TRBJ1-1	TRBV18	NA	CASSRKTGLNTEAFF
TRBJ2-3	TRBV4-2	NA	CASSQEAGGTDTQYF
TRBJ2-1	TRBV27	NA	CASSLGLAGGRSSYNEQFF
TRBJ1-1	TRBV2	NA	CASGGAFEAFF
TRBJ1-5	TRBV20-1	NA	CSAGLSRDRGAQAQHF
TRBJ1-2	TRBV29-1	NA	CSGRTGGLGYTF
TRBJ2-7	TRBV7-9	NA	CASSLVTGNSYEQYF